This is a list of T cell receptor beta chains from one sample in a study of blood T cell repertoires in COVID-19. This table comes from immunoSEQ multiplex PCR, and its TCRdb copy is limited to in-frame clones, with some not included. The data contain 87,000 or so clones, just over 85% of them singletons. The sequencing input was peripheral blood. These receptors all come from a woman of 80 years or more in a cohort sampled during active or convalescent COVID-19. The CDR3 runs from the conserved cysteine through the conserved F or W. Each record gives: CDR3 protein, CDR3 DNA, V gene, J gene, clone size, D gene. D genes are given only for firm matches. Not all rows give a size; the values are once, few, many and, for expanded clones, a class.

cdr3_aa: CAWSRQIYQPQHF
cdr3_nt: TGTGCCTGGAGTAGACAGATATATCAGCCCCAGCATTTT
v_call: TRBV30
j_call: TRBJ1-5
clone_size: NA
d_call: NA

cdr3_aa: CASSLERDRALNNSPLHF
cdr3_nt: TGTGCCAGCAGCTTAGAAAGGGACAGGGCGTTAAACAATTCACCCCTCCACTTT
v_call: TRBV11-2
j_call: TRBJ1-6
clone_size: once
d_call: TRBD1

cdr3_aa: CASSRLAGGRTGELFF
cdr3_nt: TGTGCCAGCAGCCGACTAGCGGGAGGTCGCACCGGGGAGCTGTTTTTT
v_call: TRBV3-1/TRBV3-2
j_call: TRBJ2-2
clone_size: NA
d_call: TRBD2

cdr3_aa: CASSHPTSSDETQYF
cdr3_nt: TGTGCCAGCAGCCATCCAACTAGTAGTGACGAGACCCAGTACTTC
v_call: TRBV16
j_call: TRBJ2-5
clone_size: NA
d_call: NA

cdr3_aa: CASSLVGRGNTIYF
cdr3_nt: TGTGCCAGCAGCCTTGTGGGGCGAGGAAACACCATATATTTT
v_call: TRBV3-1/TRBV3-2
j_call: TRBJ1-3
clone_size: NA
d_call: NA

cdr3_aa: CASSPLGTGGNQPQHF
cdr3_nt: TGCGCCAGCAGCCCCCTCGGGACAGGGGGGAATCAGCCCCAGCATTTT
v_call: TRBV5-1
j_call: TRBJ1-5
clone_size: once
d_call: TRBD1

cdr3_aa: CASSEDRFGNSPLHF
cdr3_nt: TGTGCCAGCAGTGAAGACAGGTTTGGTAATTCACCCCTCCACTTT
v_call: TRBV6-1
j_call: TRBJ1-6
clone_size: NA
d_call: NA

cdr3_aa: CASSRGQASQETQYF
cdr3_nt: TGTGCCAGCAGTCGGGGACAGGCCTCCCAAGAGACCCAGTACTTC
v_call: TRBV6-5
j_call: TRBJ2-5
clone_size: NA
d_call: TRBD1

cdr3_aa: CASSLQGYGNTIYF
cdr3_nt: TGTGCCAGCAGCTTACAGGGGTATGGAAACACCATATATTTT
v_call: TRBV11-2
j_call: TRBJ1-3
clone_size: NA
d_call: NA

cdr3_aa: CAWDRDPNQPQHF
cdr3_nt: TGTGCCTGGGACAGGGACCCCAATCAGCCCCAGCATTTT
v_call: TRBV30
j_call: TRBJ1-5
clone_size: NA
d_call: TRBD1

cdr3_aa: CASSQNTGTGGKLFF
cdr3_nt: TGTGCCAGCAGCCAGAATACCGGGACAGGGGGGAAACTGTTTTTT
v_call: TRBV14
j_call: TRBJ1-4
clone_size: NA
d_call: TRBD1

cdr3_aa: CASSRDRGEKLFF
cdr3_nt: TGTGCCAGTAGCCGGGACAGGGGCGAAAAACTGTTTTTT
v_call: TRBV19
j_call: TRBJ1-4
clone_size: NA
d_call: TRBD1

cdr3_aa: CASSPTSGTDTQYF
cdr3_nt: TGCGCCAGCAGCCCGACTAGCGGCACAGATACGCAGTATTTT
v_call: TRBV5-1
j_call: TRBJ2-3
clone_size: NA
d_call: TRBD2

cdr3_aa: CASSLPTGTGTEAFF
cdr3_nt: TGTGCCAGCAGTTTACCCACCGGGACAGGGACTGAAGCTTTCTTT
v_call: TRBV28
j_call: TRBJ1-1
clone_size: NA
d_call: TRBD1

cdr3_aa: CASTPPGSYNEQFF
cdr3_nt: TGTGCCAGCACCCCACCCGGCTCCTACAATGAGCAGTTCTTC
v_call: TRBV5-6
j_call: TRBJ2-1
clone_size: NA
d_call: NA

cdr3_aa: CSVRQPDSGANVLTF
cdr3_nt: TGCAGCGTGAGACAGCCTGACTCTGGGGCCAACGTCCTGACTTTC
v_call: TRBV29-1
j_call: TRBJ2-6
clone_size: NA
d_call: NA

cdr3_aa: CASSFGQKGNTIYF
cdr3_nt: TGCGCCAGCAGCTTTGGCCAGAAGGGAAACACCATATATTTT
v_call: TRBV5-1
j_call: TRBJ1-3
clone_size: NA
d_call: NA

cdr3_aa: CASSLALPGELFF
cdr3_nt: TGCGCCAGCAGCTTGGCACTGCCCGGGGAGCTGTTTTTT
v_call: TRBV5-1
j_call: TRBJ2-2
clone_size: NA
d_call: NA

cdr3_aa: CASSEDRLYGYTF
cdr3_nt: TGTGCCAGCAGCGAGGACAGGCTATATGGCTACACCTTC
v_call: TRBV7-2
j_call: TRBJ1-2
clone_size: NA
d_call: TRBD1

cdr3_aa: CASRPEPGNQPQHF
cdr3_nt: TGCGCCAGCAGACCCGAACCAGGGAATCAGCCCCAGCATTTT
v_call: TRBV5-1
j_call: TRBJ1-5
clone_size: NA
d_call: NA

cdr3_aa: CASSYTGTSGETQYF
cdr3_nt: TGTGCCAGCAGTTACACCGGGACTAGCGGAGAGACCCAGTACTTC
v_call: TRBV6-5
j_call: TRBJ2-5
clone_size: NA
d_call: TRBD2